This T cell receptor beta chain comes out of a study of blood T cell repertoires in COVID-19. In the study overall: Whether acute or convalescent, the COVID-19 samples came from the United States, Italy and Spain. PBMCs, B-cell-depleted T cells, or T cells provided the cDNA or gDNA that made up the material.

In the source study's methods: Nucleated cell counts were estimated from reference gene primer amplification. Generated by immunoSEQ multiplex PCR, the TCRdb table keeps only in-frame clones and is missing some. The V and J calls and clone size are taken from that table; D and trimming were inferred from the DNA. The data show 150,000 to 200,000 clones, roughly 83% seen once. This CDR3 comprises 13 residues. Germline assignment: CDR1 SGHDN and CDR2 FVKESK. Trimming removed 2 bases at V and 2 bases at J, with 6 bases between. The chain links TRBV14 to TRBJ1-1; D call uncertain. The source is a woman aged 80 or older with active or convalescent COVID-19. Input material: peripheral blood. Here the CDR3 reads CASSQQVNTEAFF. Here the CDR3 DNA reads TGTGCCAGCAGCCAACAGGTTAACACTGAAGCTTTCTTT.